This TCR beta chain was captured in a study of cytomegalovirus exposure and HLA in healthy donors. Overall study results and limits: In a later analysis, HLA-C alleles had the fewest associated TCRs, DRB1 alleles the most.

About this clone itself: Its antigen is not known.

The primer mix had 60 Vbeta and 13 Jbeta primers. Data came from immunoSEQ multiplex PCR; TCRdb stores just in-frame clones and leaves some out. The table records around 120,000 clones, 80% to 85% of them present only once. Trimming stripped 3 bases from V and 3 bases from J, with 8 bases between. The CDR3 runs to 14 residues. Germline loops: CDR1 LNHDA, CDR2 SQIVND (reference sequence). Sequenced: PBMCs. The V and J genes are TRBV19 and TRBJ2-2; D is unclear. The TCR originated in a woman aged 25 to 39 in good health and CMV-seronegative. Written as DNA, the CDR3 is TGTGCCAGTAGTATGATCCCGGACACCGGGGAGCTGTTTTTT. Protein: CASSMIPDTGELFF.